This T cell receptor beta chain was sequenced in a study of T cell responses to AZD1222 COVID-19 vaccine. Background on the study: Analyses pooled second doses at about 4 or about 12 weeks.

The junction had 12 bases not matched to a gene; V was cut back by 3 bases and J by 5 bases. CDR3 length equals 17 residues. CDR1 is SGHVS and CDR2 is FNYEAQ in the germline V gene. TCRdb's table, derived via immunoSEQ multiplex PCR, lists solely in-frame clones and lacks some. The sample yields approximately 82,000 clones, more than 75% seen once. Study-level points and caveats: Increased Spike-specific TCR breadth and depth were observed after two AZD1222 doses. Reportedly, close to half of spike-specific TCRs are directed against unmutated variant regions. Among vaccine-associated CD4 TCRs, coverage spanned spike, with dominance at 160-218 and 743-854.

For this clone: Its antigen remains unidentified.

Sequenced here: peripheral blood, sampled on day 0 of AZD1222 vaccination. The source is an adult in good health. The chain combines TRBV7-6 with TRBJ2-2; 7 bases are a match to TRBD1. The CDR3 reads CASSLDPGQAATGELFF. CDR3 nucleotide sequence: TGTGCCAGCAGCTTGGATCCCGGACAGGCTGCTACCGGGGAGCTGTTTTTT.